The clone carrying this T cell receptor beta chain qualifies as medium-sized. Its specificity is not known. Vbeta (60) and Jbeta (13) primers were used in the PCR. The data were produced by immunoSEQ multiplex PCR, yet TCRdb's version contains in-frame clones alone and is incomplete. In the table there are about 67,000 clones, around 80% of which are singletons. The sample belongs to a study of cytomegalovirus exposure and HLA in healthy donors. Study-wide points: Sequencing likely generated an artifact that appeared as a cluster of highly shared sequence variants.

The CDR3 has 15 residues. The germline V gene encodes CDR1 LNHNV and CDR2 YYDKDF (reference sequence). V lost 4 bases and J lost 1; bases outside the gene matches: 6. What was sequenced was PBMCs. The chain carries TRBV15 and TRBJ2-7, with 8 bases that match TRBD1. The clonotype comes from a woman aged 25-40 years in good health and CMV-seronegative. CDR3 protein: CATSIGQGGSYEQYF. The CDR3 DNA follows: TGTGCCACCAGCATAGGACAGGGTGGTTCCTACGAGCAGTACTTC.